The entry below gives a single TCR beta chain sequence along with its context. The data are from a study of blood T cell repertoires in COVID-19. Study-wide background: Samples came from the United States, Italy and Spain, spanning acute and convalescent COVID-19. PBMCs, B-cell-depleted T cells, or T cells provided the cDNA or gDNA that made up the material.

The authors' processing: Using reference gene primer amplification, nucleated cell counts were estimated. Profiled with immunoSEQ multiplex PCR; TCRdb holds only in-frame clones, not every one. V, J and clone size reflect that table, while D and trimming were determined from the DNA. The sample has some 200,000 clones, 65% to 85% seen once. The TCR sequence derives from a woman aged 60-75 years with acute or convalescent COVID-19. Sequences were obtained from peripheral blood.

The CDR3 region is CASMGGLSTDTQYF. CDR3 bases: TGTGCCAGCATGGGGGGTCTAAGCACAGATACGCAGTATTTT. This chain connects TRBV2 to TRBJ2-3; weak D call: TRBD2 (6 bases). The V gene's germline CDR1 is SNHLY and CDR2 FYNNEI. Trimming took off 7 bases at V and 0 bases at J, with 11 bases between the two ends. The CDR3 is 14 amino acids.